Below, one T cell receptor beta chain is given with its context. This record belongs to a study of blood T cell repertoires in COVID-19. Study information: Collection of acute and convalescent COVID-19 samples took place in the United States, Italy and Spain. T cells, B-cell-depleted T cells, or PBMCs supplied cDNA or gDNA.

The CDR3 totals 12 residues. CDR1 is SQVTM, CDR2 ANQGSEA, per germline. V was clipped by 7 bases and J by 8 bases, with 15 bases between them. The repertoire was sequenced with immunoSEQ multiplex PCR; TCRdb's copy has only in-frame clones and lacks some. This sample has 75,000 to 90,000 clones, with about 93% found just once. This rearrangement joins TRBV29-1 to TRBJ2-1; tentatively, D is TRBD2 (6 bases). This TCR was sampled from a human donor in a cohort sampled during active COVID-19. Sequences were obtained from peripheral blood. The DNA for the CDR3 is TGCAGCGGGGTGCGGGGATCCGATGAGCAGTTCTTC. Amino acid sequence: CSGVRGSDEQFF.